The clone carrying this T cell receptor beta chain appeared a few times. The CDR3 has 14 residues. Trimming at V came to 5 bases and at J to 0 bases, leaving 6 bases not matched to a gene. Per the germline V gene, CDR1 is GTSNPN and CDR2 is SVGIG (reference sequence). Clones were sequenced by immunoSEQ multiplex PCR, and TCRdb holds only the in-frame ones, with some missing. The data hold about 83,000 clones, with 70% to 90% observed a single time. This sample is part of a study of blood T cell repertoires in COVID-19. The chain combines TRBV30 with TRBJ1-1; 7 nucleotides match TRBD1. Specimen: peripheral blood. This TCR was recovered from a woman aged 80 or older in a cohort sampled during active or convalescent COVID-19. CDR3 nucleotide sequence: TGTGCCTGGGGCCGACAGGGAATGAACACTGAAGCTTTCTTT. Protein product: CAWGRQGMNTEAFF.